The rows below give T cell receptor beta chains drawn from one sample of a study of blood T cell repertoires in COVID-19. Using immunoSEQ multiplex PCR, the repertoire was profiled, and TCRdb retains in-frame clones only, with some absent. There are 400,000 to 450,000 clones in the sample; 86% occur only once, and roughly 1.4% lies in the top ten. The sample consisted of peripheral blood. The receptor set was obtained from a woman in her 30s with active or convalescent COVID-19. Each CDR3 is given with its conserved first and last residue. A D gene is named only where the DNA matches it firmly. Clone size appears in some rows only: once, few, many, or a class for an expanded clone.

D	J	size	V	CDR3	DNA
NA	TRBJ2-3	NA	TRBV5-1	CASSLGGGAADTQYF	TGCGCCAGCAGCTTGGGAGGGGGGGCGGCAGATACGCAGTATTTT
TRBD2	TRBJ2-7	NA	TRBV6-1	CASSEAASGPSYEQYF	TGTGCCAGCAGTGAAGCGGCTAGCGGCCCCTCCTACGAGCAGTACTTC
NA	TRBJ1-3	NA	TRBV3-1/TRBV3-2	CASSDTQLSGSTIYF	TGTGCCAGCAGCGACACACAGCTCTCTGGAAGCACCATATATTTT
NA	TRBJ2-3	NA	TRBV6-5	CASRRGQDTQYF	TGTGCCAGCAGGCGAGGGCAGGATACGCAGTATTTT
TRBD2	TRBJ2-1	NA	TRBV10-1	CASSDSPSGDNEQFF	TGCGCCAGCAGTGACTCGCCTAGCGGGGACAATGAGCAGTTCTTC
NA	TRBJ1-1	NA	TRBV3-1/TRBV3-2	CASSQAQGNTEAFF	TGTGCCAGCAGCCAGGCACAGGGGAACACTGAAGCTTTCTTT
TRBD2	TRBJ2-1	NA	TRBV29-1	CSVEDLTSGKGSEQFF	TGCAGCGTTGAAGATCTAACTAGCGGGAAGGGAAGTGAGCAGTTCTTC
NA	TRBJ2-2	NA	TRBV21-1	CASSPYEGSRGTNTGELFF	TGTGCCAGCAGCCCTTACGAAGGGAGTCGGGGAACGAACACCGGGGAGCTGTTTTTT
NA	TRBJ2-5	few	TRBV3-1/TRBV3-2	CASSQDGGDHQETQYF	TGTGCCAGCAGCCAAGATGGCGGGGACCACCAAGAGACCCAGTACTTC
TRBD1	TRBJ2-3	once	TRBV19	CASSKDRNTDTQYF	TGTGCCAGTAGTAAGGACAGGAACACAGATACGCAGTATTTT
TRBD1	TRBJ1-2	NA	TRBV7-6	CASSLLGQGDGYTF	TGTGCCAGCAGCTTACTTGGACAGGGGGATGGCTACACCTTC
NA	TRBJ1-1	NA	TRBV6-5	CALPLRRTEAFF	TGTGCCCTACCTCTAAGGAGGACTGAAGCTTTCTTT
TRBD1	TRBJ1-2	NA	TRBV28	CASRNRDSLSGYTF	TGTGCCAGCAGGAACCGGGACAGTCTCTCTGGCTACACCTTC
TRBD1	TRBJ1-1	once	TRBV5-1	CASSSTSGTDTEAFF	TGCGCCAGCAGCTCAACCTCGGGGACAGACACTGAAGCTTTCTTT
NA	TRBJ2-7	NA	TRBV9	CASSVGAGSSYEQYF	TGTGCCAGCAGCGTAGGAGCGGGCTCGAGCTACGAGCAGTACTTC
TRBD1	TRBJ1-1	NA	TRBV19	CASSDRGNTEAFF	TGTGCCAGTAGTGACAGGGGGAACACTGAAGCTTTCTTT
NA	TRBJ1-6	NA	TRBV28	CASSTGNNSPLHF	TGTGCCAGCAGTACAGGGAATAATTCACCCCTCCACTTT
TRBD2	TRBJ2-1	NA	TRBV14	CASSQGGRANEQFF	TGTGCCAGCAGCCAGGGCGGGAGGGCCAATGAGCAGTTCTTC
TRBD1	TRBJ1-4	once	TRBV15	CATSFQGGTNEKLFF	TGTGCCACCAGTTTTCAGGGGGGTACTAATGAAAAACTGTTTTTT
NA	TRBJ1-1	NA	TRBV18	CASSLEMNTEAFF	TGTGCCAGCTCACTAGAAATGAACACTGAAGCTTTCTTT
NA	TRBJ2-1	NA	TRBV21-1	CASSPPRDRGGWNEQFF	TGTGCCAGCAGCCCCCCCCGGGACAGGGGTGGTTGGAATGAGCAGTTCTTC
TRBD1	TRBJ2-2	once	TRBV6-6	CASSSSGQGNTGELFF	TGTGCCAGCAGTTCATCCGGACAGGGAAACACCGGGGAGCTGTTTTTT